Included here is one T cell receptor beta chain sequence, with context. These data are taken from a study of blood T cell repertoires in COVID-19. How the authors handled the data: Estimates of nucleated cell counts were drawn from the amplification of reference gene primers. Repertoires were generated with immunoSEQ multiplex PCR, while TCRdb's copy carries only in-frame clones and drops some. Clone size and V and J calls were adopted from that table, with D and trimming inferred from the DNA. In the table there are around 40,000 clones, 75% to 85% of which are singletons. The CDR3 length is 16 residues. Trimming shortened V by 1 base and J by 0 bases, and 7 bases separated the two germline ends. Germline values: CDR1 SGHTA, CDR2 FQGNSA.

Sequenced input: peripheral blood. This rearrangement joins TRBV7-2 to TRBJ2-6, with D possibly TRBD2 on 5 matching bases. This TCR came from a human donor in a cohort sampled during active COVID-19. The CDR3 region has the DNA TGTGCCAGCAGCTTAGGCGGGCTCTCTGGGGCCAACGTCCTGACTTTC. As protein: CASSLGGLSGANVLTF.